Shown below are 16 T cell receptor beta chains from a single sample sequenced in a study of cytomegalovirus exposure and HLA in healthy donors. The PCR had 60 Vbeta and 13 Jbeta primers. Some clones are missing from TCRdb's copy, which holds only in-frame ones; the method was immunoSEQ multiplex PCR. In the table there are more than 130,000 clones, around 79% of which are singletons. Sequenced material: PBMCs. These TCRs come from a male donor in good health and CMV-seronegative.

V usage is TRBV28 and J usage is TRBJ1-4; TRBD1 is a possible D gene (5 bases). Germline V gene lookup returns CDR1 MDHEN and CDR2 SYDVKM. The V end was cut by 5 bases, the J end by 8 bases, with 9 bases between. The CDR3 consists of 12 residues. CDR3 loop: CASSETVEKLFF. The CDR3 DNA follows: TGTGCCAGCAGTGAGACAGTAGAAAAACTGTTTTTT.

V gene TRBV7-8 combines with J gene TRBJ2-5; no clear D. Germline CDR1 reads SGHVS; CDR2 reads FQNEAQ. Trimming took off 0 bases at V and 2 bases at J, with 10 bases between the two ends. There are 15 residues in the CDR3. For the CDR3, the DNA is TGTGCCAGCAGCTTAGCCCAACAATCGCAAGAGACCCAGTACTTC. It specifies CASSLAQQSQETQYF.

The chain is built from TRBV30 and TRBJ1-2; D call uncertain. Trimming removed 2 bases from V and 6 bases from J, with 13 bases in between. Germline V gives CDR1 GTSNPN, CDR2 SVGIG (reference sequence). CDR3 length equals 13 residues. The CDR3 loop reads CAWSPQEGHGYTF. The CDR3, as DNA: TGTGCCTGGAGTCCCCAGGAGGGTCATGGCTACACCTTC.

CDR3 residues: CASSHAKDRAYNQPQHF. DNA for the CDR3: TGTGCCAGCAGTCACGCAAAGGACAGAGCCTACAATCAGCCCCAGCATTTT. V and J are TRBV2 and TRBJ1-5; D is perhaps TRBD1 (6 bases). This CDR3 is 17 amino acids long. The V end lost 5 bases, the J end lost 3 bases, and 20 bases lay between the germline ends. CDR1 and CDR2 (germline): SNHLY, FYNNEI.

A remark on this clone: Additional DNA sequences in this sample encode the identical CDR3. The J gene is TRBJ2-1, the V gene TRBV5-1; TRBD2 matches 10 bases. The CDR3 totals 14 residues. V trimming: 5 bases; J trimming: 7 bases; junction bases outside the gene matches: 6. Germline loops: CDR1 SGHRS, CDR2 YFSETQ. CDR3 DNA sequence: TGCGCCAGCAGTGGAGCGGGGGGGCGTAATGAGCAGTTCTTC. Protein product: CASSGAGGRNEQFF.

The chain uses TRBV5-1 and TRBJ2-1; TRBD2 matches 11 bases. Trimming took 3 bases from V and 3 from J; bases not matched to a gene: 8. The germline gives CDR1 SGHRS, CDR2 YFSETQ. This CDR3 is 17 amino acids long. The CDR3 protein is CASSSGTSGSVYNEQFF. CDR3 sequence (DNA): TGCGCCAGCAGCTCTGGGACTAGCGGATCAGTCTACAATGAGCAGTTCTTC.

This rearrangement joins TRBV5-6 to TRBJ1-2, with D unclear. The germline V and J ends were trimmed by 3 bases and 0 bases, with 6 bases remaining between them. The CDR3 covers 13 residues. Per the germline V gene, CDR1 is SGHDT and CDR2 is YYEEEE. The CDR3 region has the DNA TGTGCCAGCAGCTGGCCCTCTAACTATGGCTACACCTTC. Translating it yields CASSWPSNYGYTF.

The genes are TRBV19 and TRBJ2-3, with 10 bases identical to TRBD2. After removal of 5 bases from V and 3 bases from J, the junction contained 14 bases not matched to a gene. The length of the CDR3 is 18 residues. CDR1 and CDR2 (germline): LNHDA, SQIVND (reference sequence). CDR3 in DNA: TGTGCCAGTAGTCTGCGTTGGGCTAGCGGGAGCGATACAGATACGCAGTATTTT. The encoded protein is CASSLRWASGSDTDTQYF.

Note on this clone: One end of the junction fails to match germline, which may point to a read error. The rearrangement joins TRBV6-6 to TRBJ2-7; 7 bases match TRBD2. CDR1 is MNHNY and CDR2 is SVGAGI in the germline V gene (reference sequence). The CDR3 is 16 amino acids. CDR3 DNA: TGTGCCCGCAGACACCGGAGCCTAGCGGCTCTTTACGAGCAGTACTTC. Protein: CARRHRSLAALYEQYF.

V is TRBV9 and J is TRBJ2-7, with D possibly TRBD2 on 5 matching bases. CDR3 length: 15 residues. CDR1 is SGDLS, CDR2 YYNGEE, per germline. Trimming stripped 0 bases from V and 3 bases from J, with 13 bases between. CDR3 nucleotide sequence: TGTGCCAGCAGCGTAGTTGCTAGCTTTGGCTACGAGCAGTACTTC. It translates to CASSVVASFGYEQYF.

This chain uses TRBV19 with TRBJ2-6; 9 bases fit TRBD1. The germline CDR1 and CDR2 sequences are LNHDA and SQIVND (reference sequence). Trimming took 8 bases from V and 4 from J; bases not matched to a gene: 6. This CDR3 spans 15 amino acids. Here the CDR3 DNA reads TGTGCCAGTGCCCACAGGGGGCAAGGGGCCAACGTCCTGACTTTC. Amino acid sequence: CASAHRGQGANVLTF. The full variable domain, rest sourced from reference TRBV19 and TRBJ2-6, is DGGITQSPKYLFRKEGQNVTLSCEQNLNHDAMYWYRQDPGQGLRLIYYSQIVNDFQKGDIAEGYSVSREKKESFPLTVTSAQKNPTAFYLCASAHRGQGANVLTFGAGSRLTVL.

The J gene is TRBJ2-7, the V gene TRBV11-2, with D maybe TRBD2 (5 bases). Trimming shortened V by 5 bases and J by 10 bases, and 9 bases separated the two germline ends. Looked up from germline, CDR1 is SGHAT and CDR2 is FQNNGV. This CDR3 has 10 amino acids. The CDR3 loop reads CASSIRTQYF. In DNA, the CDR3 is TGTGCCAGCAGCATTAGGACTCAGTACTTC.

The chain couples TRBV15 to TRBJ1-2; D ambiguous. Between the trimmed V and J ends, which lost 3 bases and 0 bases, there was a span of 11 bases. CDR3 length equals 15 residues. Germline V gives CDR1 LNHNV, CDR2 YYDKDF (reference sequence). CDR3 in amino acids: CATSSSGRPNYGYTF. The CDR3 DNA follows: TGTGCCACCAGCAGTTCCGGGAGACCTAACTATGGCTACACCTTC.

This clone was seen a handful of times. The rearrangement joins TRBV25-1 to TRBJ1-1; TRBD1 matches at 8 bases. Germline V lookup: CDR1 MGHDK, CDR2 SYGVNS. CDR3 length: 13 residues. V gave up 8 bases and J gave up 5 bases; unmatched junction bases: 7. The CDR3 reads CASGRTGRTEAFF. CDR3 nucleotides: TGTGCCAGCGGAAGGACAGGGAGGACTGAAGCTTTCTTT.

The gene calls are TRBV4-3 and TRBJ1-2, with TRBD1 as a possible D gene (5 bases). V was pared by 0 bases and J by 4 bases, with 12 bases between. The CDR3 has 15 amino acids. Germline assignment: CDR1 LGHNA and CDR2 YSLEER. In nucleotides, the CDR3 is TGCGCCAGCAGCCAAGATCCGAAGGGGTTCTATGGCTACACCTTC. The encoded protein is CASSQDPKGFYGYTF.

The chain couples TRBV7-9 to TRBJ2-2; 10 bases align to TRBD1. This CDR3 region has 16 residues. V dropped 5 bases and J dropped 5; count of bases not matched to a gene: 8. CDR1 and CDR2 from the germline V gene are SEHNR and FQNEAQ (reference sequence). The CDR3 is CASSIGQGELTGELFF. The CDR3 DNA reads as TGTGCCAGCAGCATCGGACAGGGGGAGTTAACCGGGGAGCTGTTTTTT.